Listed below are T cell receptor beta chains from one sample, sequenced in a study of T cell responses to AZD1222 COVID-19 vaccine. Here immunoSEQ multiplex PCR was the method, and the copy in TCRdb shows in-frame clones only, minus some. The sample contains roughly 270,000 clones, almost 95% of which appear only once. This material consisted of peripheral blood, taken 28 days after the second AZD1222 dose. These TCRs come from an adult who received the AZD1222 COVID-19 vaccine. Both conserved end residues are part of each CDR3. A D gene is named only where the DNA matches it firmly. Rows may omit the clone size; those that give it use once, few, many or a size class.

V: TRBV18; size: .; D: TRBD1; J: TRBJ2-7; CDR3: CASSSGTASYEQYF; DNA: TGTGCCAGCTCCTCCGGGACAGCTTCCTACGAGCAGTACTTC
V: TRBV5-1; size: .; D: .; J: TRBJ1-2; CDR3: CASSAQDGPYGYTF; DNA: TGCGCCAGCAGCGCTCAGGACGGGCCCTATGGCTACACCTTC
V: TRBV3-1/TRBV3-2; size: .; D: .; J: TRBJ1-6; CDR3: CASSHNRDSPLHF; DNA: TGTGCCAGCAGCCATAATCGGGATTCACCCCTCCACTTT
V: TRBV6-5; size: .; D: .; J: TRBJ1-1; CDR3: CASKRGYTEAFF; DNA: TGTGCCAGCAAAAGGGGGTATACTGAAGCTTTCTTT
V: TRBV3-1/TRBV3-2; size: .; D: .; J: TRBJ1-5; CDR3: CASSQENQPQHF; DNA: TGTGCCAGCAGCCAAGAAAATCAGCCCCAGCATTTT
V: TRBV6-1; size: .; D: TRBD1; J: TRBJ1-2; CDR3: CASSGVRGRVDYGYTF; DNA: TGTGCCAGCAGTGGGGTCAGGGGGCGCGTTGACTATGGCTACACCTTC
V: TRBV14; size: .; D: .; J: TRBJ1-1; CDR3: CASSQHSGLRAFF; DNA: TGTGCCAGCAGCCAACATTCGGGGTTAAGAGCTTTCTTT
V: TRBV7-2; size: once; D: .; J: TRBJ1-4; CDR3: CASSFGGETNEKLFF; DNA: TGTGCCAGCAGCTTCGGGGGGGAGACTAATGAAAAACTGTTTTTT
V: TRBV7-2; size: .; D: TRBD2; J: TRBJ2-3; CDR3: CASSTSGGYSSDTQYF; DNA: TGTGCCAGCAGCACTAGCGGGGGGTACTCCTCGGATACGCAGTATTTT
V: TRBV28; size: .; D: TRBD1; J: TRBJ2-2; CDR3: CASSSRGGQGEIRAGELFF; DNA: TGTGCCAGCAGTTCCAGGGGAGGACAGGGGGAAATTCGGGCCGGGGAGCTGTTTTTT
V: TRBV25-1; size: .; D: TRBD1; J: TRBJ1-6; CDR3: CASSGAGGSPLHF; DNA: TGTGCCAGCAGTGGGGCAGGGGGGTCCCCCCTCCACTTT
V: TRBV2; size: .; D: .; J: TRBJ1-6; CDR3: CASSVRGRTSLHF; DNA: TGTGCCAGCAGTGTAAGGGGACGGACATCCCTCCACTTT
V: TRBV5-4; size: .; D: .; J: TRBJ1-1; CDR3: CASSFGASEKAFF; DNA: TGTGCCAGCAGCTTCGGGGCAAGCGAAAAAGCTTTCTTT
V: TRBV7-8; size: .; D: TRBD1; J: TRBJ1-1; CDR3: CASSATGGTEAFF; DNA: TGTGCCAGCAGCGCGACAGGGGGCACTGAAGCTTTCTTT
V: TRBV18; size: .; D: TRBD2; J: TRBJ2-7; CDR3: CASSIWRESVYEQYF; DNA: TGTGCCAGCTCAATCTGGCGGGAGTCGGTCTACGAGCAGTACTTC
V: TRBV18; size: .; D: TRBD1; J: TRBJ1-3; CDR3: CASSPGQTSGNTIYF; DNA: TGTGCCAGCTCACCGGGACAGACATCTGGAAACACCATATATTTT
V: TRBV10-3; size: .; D: TRBD1; J: TRBJ1-2; CDR3: CAISEYGTGTYGYTF; DNA: TGTGCCATCAGTGAGTACGGGACAGGGACATATGGCTACACCTTC
V: TRBV2; size: .; D: TRBD1; J: TRBJ1-5; CDR3: CASSGGDRVGRPQHF; DNA: TGTGCCAGCAGTGGAGGGGACAGGGTAGGGAGGCCCCAGCATTTT
V: TRBV27; size: .; D: .; J: TRBJ2-6; CDR3: CAEARATFSGANVLTF; DNA: TGTGCTGAAGCCCGGGCTACCTTCTCTGGGGCCAACGTCCTGACTTTC
V: TRBV7-9; size: .; D: TRBD2; J: TRBJ2-7; CDR3: CASSLALAGGFYEQYF; DNA: TGTGCCAGCAGCTTAGCGCTGGCGGGAGGATTCTACGAGCAGTACTTC
V: TRBV2; size: .; D: .; J: TRBJ1-5; CDR3: CASSEGDGDSNQPQHF; DNA: TGTGCCAGCAGTGAAGGGGACGGCGATAGCAATCAGCCCCAGCATTTT
V: TRBV5-1; size: .; D: .; J: TRBJ2-3; CDR3: CASSLPSADTQYF; DNA: TGCGCCAGCAGCCTTCCTAGCGCAGATACGCAGTATTTT
V: TRBV7-8; size: .; D: .; J: TRBJ1-1; CDR3: CASSPRDTEAFF; DNA: TGTGCCAGCAGCCCTAGGGACACTGAAGCTTTCTTT
V: TRBV27; size: .; D: .; J: TRBJ1-1; CDR3: CASSSGTGEAFF; DNA: TGTGCCAGCAGTTCTGGGACCGGTGAAGCTTTCTTT
V: TRBV29-1; size: .; D: .; J: TRBJ2-7; CDR3: CSVGGAQVYEQYF; DNA: TGCAGCGTTGGAGGGGCACAGGTCTACGAGCAGTACTTC
V: TRBV21-1; size: .; D: .; J: TRBJ2-1; CDR3: CASSKARGLAGPGSYNEQFF; DNA: TGTGCCAGCAGCAAAGCCCGGGGACTAGCGGGTCCAGGTTCCTACAATGAGCAGTTCTTC
V: TRBV25-1; size: .; D: .; J: TRBJ2-7; CDR3: CASSGGYEQYF; DNA: TGTGCCAGCAGTGGGGGCTACGAGCAGTACTTC